The 29 T cell receptor beta chains presented below share a single source sample, sequenced in a study of control samples from healthy donors and cancer patients. Clones were read by immunoSEQ multiplex PCR, and TCRdb kept only the in-frame ones, dropping some. Found here are about 160,000 clones, 96% of them singletons; the top ten hold around 0.92%. The sequenced sample consisted of blood. Receptors originate from a woman younger than 45 in good health.

This rearrangement joins TRBV3-1 (or the pseudogene TRBV3-2) to TRBJ1-3; no definite D call. The CDR3 contains 16 residues. Trimming cost V 0 bases and J 2 bases, with 11 bases left between them. The germline CDR1 and CDR2 sequences are LGHDT and YNNKEL (reference sequence). The CDR3 DNA reads TGTGCCAGCAGCCAAGATGTGGCTGAACCTGGAAACACCATATATTTT. It specifies CASSQDVAEPGNTIYF.

This sequence joins TRBV19 and TRBJ2-4; a weak D match, TRBD2 (5 bases). CDR1 is LNHDA, CDR2 SQIVND, per germline (reference sequence). V shed 0 bases and J shed 10 bases, with 13 bases lying between them. The CDR3 has 14 amino acids. The CDR3 coding sequence is TGTGCCAGTAGTATAGATACCCCGGGCGGGATTCAGTACTTC. Its translation is CASSIDTPGGIQYF.

The chain combines TRBV11-2 with TRBJ2-1; possibly TRBD2 for D (6 bases). Germline V gene sequence: CDR1 SGHAT, CDR2 FQNNGV. This CDR3 comprises 14 residues. The germline V and J ends were trimmed by 6 bases and 5 bases, with 14 bases remaining between them. The CDR3 reads CASRRLDPHNEQFF. CDR3 nucleotide sequence: TGTGCCAGCAGGAGACTAGATCCCCACAATGAGCAGTTCTTC.

The chain recombines TRBV12-3 or TRBV12-4 with TRBJ2-2, with D possibly matching TRBD1 (6 bases). V was cut by 6 bases and J by 6 bases, with 11 bases left in between. The CDR3 is 13 residues long. The CDR3 loop is CASSPEGAGELFF. DNA for the CDR3: TGTGCCAGCAGCCCAGAGGGGGCCGGGGAGCTGTTTTTT.

The V and J genes are TRBV6-1 and TRBJ2-7; D perhaps matches TRBD2 (5 bases). V gave up 2 bases and J gave up 1 base, with 12 bases separating them. The CDR3 consists of 15 residues. Germline lookup yields CDR1 MNHNS and CDR2 SASEGT. The CDR3 DNA reads as TGTGCCAGCAGTGAACAGGACTTATCATCCTACGAGCAGTACTTC. This translates into CASSEQDLSSYEQYF.

The chain combines TRBV7-9 with TRBJ1-3; D is unresolved. The CDR3 length is 14 residues. Germline lookup yields CDR1 SEHNR and CDR2 FQNEAQ (reference sequence). Trimming stripped 4 bases from V and 2 bases from J, with 9 bases between. This CDR3 is CASSSLSTGNTIYF. For the CDR3, the DNA is TGTGCCAGCAGCTCCCTATCAACTGGAAACACCATATATTTT.

The rearrangement links TRBV6-5 to TRBJ2-7; 7 bases align to TRBD1. Germline V gene sequence: CDR1 MNHEY, CDR2 SVGAGI. CDR3 length equals 13 residues. V trimming: 6 bases; J trimming: 1 base; junction bases outside the gene matches: 3. The CDR3 region has the DNA TGTGCCAGCAGCCGGGACAGATCCTACGAGCAGTACTTC. Translation gives CASSRDRSYEQYF.

The chain uses TRBV6-1 and TRBJ1-5, with D tentatively TRBD1 (6 bases). Germline V CDR1 and CDR2: MNHNS, SASEGT. This CDR3 comprises 16 residues. Trimming stripped 2 bases from V and 6 bases from J, with 17 bases between. Here the CDR3 reads CASSELPGGAGQPQHF. CDR3 in DNA: TGTGCCAGCAGTGAACTACCGGGGGGGGCTGGTCAGCCCCAGCATTTT.

This chain links TRBV10-3 with TRBJ1-5; maybe TRBD1 (6 bases). This CDR3 spans 15 amino acids. V was clipped by 3 bases and J by 6 bases, with 15 bases between them. Looked up from germline, CDR1 is ENHRY and CDR2 is SYGVKD. The chain's CDR3 is CAISESGRGTQPQHF. The CDR3 nucleotides read TGTGCCATCAGTGAATCGGGCAGGGGCACTCAGCCCCAGCATTTT.

The chain is built from TRBV7-6 and TRBJ2-3; the D gene could be TRBD1 or TRBD2 (7 bases each). Looked up from germline, CDR1 is SGHVS and CDR2 is FNYEAQ. The CDR3 loop spans 18 amino acids. Between the trimmed V and J ends, which lost 0 bases and 1 base, there was a span of 17 bases. The CDR3 spells CASSLAVSGQGGTDTQYF. The CDR3 region has the DNA TGTGCCAGCAGCTTAGCGGTTAGCGGGCAGGGGGGCACAGATACGCAGTATTTT.

The rearrangement links TRBV27 to TRBJ2-7; D remains ambiguous. The V gene's germline CDR1 is MNHEY and CDR2 SMNVEV (reference sequence). This CDR3 is 16 amino acids long. The V and J ends lost 7 bases and 0 bases respectively, with 19 bases between them. This CDR3 is CASMTPTVVPSYEQYF. CDR3 in DNA: TGTGCCAGCATGACTCCCACAGTTGTCCCCTCCTACGAGCAGTACTTC.

Concerning this clone: In the same sample, other DNA sequences code for this CDR3. This sequence joins TRBV5-6 and TRBJ2-1; D is unresolved. V lost 1 base, J lost 7 bases, and 6 bases lay in between. The CDR3 contains 12 residues. The germline gives CDR1 SGHDT, CDR2 YYEEEE. CDR3 bases: TGTGCCAGCAGCTTGCAAGGGAATGAGCAGTTCTTC. Translated: CASSLQGNEQFF.

This chain joins TRBV24-1 and TRBJ2-1; D gene uncertain. The CDR3 length is 16 residues. Germline lookup yields CDR1 KGHDR and CDR2 SFDVKD. V shed 3 bases and J shed 3 bases, with 14 bases lying between them. The CDR3 here is CATSDGSWGRYNEQFF. In nucleotides, the CDR3 is TGTGCCACCAGTGATGGGTCATGGGGTCGCTACAATGAGCAGTTCTTC.

In this sample, this clone turned up once. This chain joins TRBV25-1 and TRBJ1-1, with D maybe TRBD1 (6 bases). V gave up 8 bases and J gave up 5 bases, with 15 bases separating them. The CDR3 sequence is 13 residues long. The germline gives CDR1 MGHDK, CDR2 SYGVNS. The CDR3 nucleotides read TGTGCCAGCCGATGGGGGGCAGGTACTGAAGCTTTCTTT. This translates into CASRWGAGTEAFF.

The chain links TRBV6-6 to TRBJ1-5; D ambiguous. V was clipped by 5 bases and J by 4 bases, with 6 bases between them. Germline V lookup: CDR1 MNHNY, CDR2 SVGAGI (reference sequence). The CDR3 has 12 residues. The CDR3, as DNA: TGTGCCAGCAGTGGGCCGAATCAGCCCCAGCATTTT. Translated: CASSGPNQPQHF.

The chain joins TRBV7-9 to TRBJ2-5; D perhaps matches TRBD2 (5 bases). CDR1 SEHNR and CDR2 FQNEAQ come from the germline V gene (reference sequence). V lost 7 bases to trimming and J lost 5 bases, with 20 bases between them. CDR3 length equals 15 residues. In DNA form, the CDR3 reads TGTGCCAGCAAGCTCGGGGTGTCGAGTGAGGAGACCCAGTACTTC. This encodes CASKLGVSSEETQYF.

The V and J genes are TRBV9 and TRBJ2-1, with 9 bases fitting TRBD1. After removal of 0 bases from V and 5 bases from J, the junction contained 9 bases not matched to a gene. The CDR3 has 17 amino acids. In germline, CDR1 is SGDLS, CDR2 YYNGEE. The CDR3 loop is CASSVDPQDRGNNEQFF. DNA of the CDR3: TGTGCCAGCAGCGTAGATCCTCAGGACAGGGGAAACAATGAGCAGTTCTTC. Full variable domain (outside the CDR3, taken from reference TRBV9 and TRBJ2-1): DSGVTQTPKHLITATGQRVTLRCSPRSGDLSVYWYQQSLDQGLQFLIQYYNGEERAKGNILERFSAQQFPDLHSELNLSSLELGDSALYFCASSVDPQDRGNNEQFFGPGTRLTVL.

This clone came up once. The chain has TRBV18 and TRBJ2-5, with D uncertain. Trimming took off 1 base at V and 3 bases at J, with 3 bases between the two ends. Per germline, CDR1 KGHSH and CDR2 LQKENI. The CDR3 spans 12 residues. This CDR3 is CASSPREETQYF. The CDR3 DNA follows: TGTGCCAGCTCACCACGGGAAGAGACCCAGTACTTC.

This clone was seen once. The V gene is TRBV6-2 or TRBV6-3, the J gene TRBJ1-1; D is undetermined. CDR1 is MNHEY and CDR2 is SVGEGT in the germline V gene. The ends were cut back, 2 bases at V and 6 bases at J, with 10 bases in the middle. This CDR3 has 13 amino acids. The CDR3 coding sequence is TGTGCCAGCAGTTACCGCGGGGTCCCTGAAGCTTTCTTT. Translated: CASSYRGVPEAFF.

The rearrangement links TRBV5-4 to TRBJ2-3; 9 bases map to TRBD2. The CDR3 is 16 residues long. Germline V gene data show CDR1 as SGHNT and CDR2 as YYREEE (reference sequence). V lost 1 base and J lost 2; bases outside the gene matches: 5. The CDR3 DNA reads TGTGCCAGCAGCTTGAAACTAGCGGGCGTCACAGATACGCAGTATTTT. Its protein is CASSLKLAGVTDTQYF.

The CDR3 is CASSLGTSAGELFF. DNA for the CDR3: TGTGCCAGCAGCTTAGGGACTAGCGCCGGGGAGCTGTTTTTT. This chain joins TRBV11-3 and TRBJ2-2; 9 bases are shared with TRBD2. V gave up 1 base and J gave up 6 bases; unmatched junction bases: 0. Germline loops: CDR1 SGHNT, CDR2 YENEEA. CDR3 length equals 14 residues. Variable domain in full (rest from reference TRBV11-3 and TRBJ2-2): EAGVVQSPRYKIIEKKQPVAFWCNPISGHNTLYWYLQNLGQGPELLIRYENEEAVDDSQLPKDRFSAERLKGVDSTLKIQPAELGDSAVYLCASSLGTSAGELFFGEGSRLTVL.

V usage is TRBV9 and J usage is TRBJ1-2; D remains unclear. The CDR3 contains 12 residues. Germline CDR1 and CDR2: SGDLS and YYNGEE. With 5 bases removed from V and 7 bases from J, the gap between germline ends came to 12 bases. The CDR3 sequence: CASRKWGTGYTF. The CDR3 DNA sequence: TGTGCCAGCAGGAAATGGGGTACTGGCTACACCTTC.

The V and J genes are TRBV29-1 and TRBJ1-2; no reliable D call. This CDR3 has 14 amino acids. Germline V gene sequence: CDR1 SQVTM, CDR2 ANQGSEA. Trimming removed 5 bases from V and 2 bases from J, with 15 bases in between. CDR3 sequence (DNA): TGCAGCGTTAAGACTTATGGCTCGAACTATGGCTACACCTTC. This codes for CSVKTYGSNYGYTF.

V and J are TRBV24-1 and TRBJ1-2, with no clear D. Germline V CDR1 and CDR2: KGHDR, SFDVKD. V was clipped by 2 bases and J by 8 bases, with 8 bases between them. The CDR3 loop spans 12 amino acids. CDR3 residues: CATSDSPGGYTF. The DNA of the CDR3 is TGTGCCACCAGTGATTCCCCCGGGGGCTACACCTTC.

V and J are TRBV11-2 and TRBJ2-1; the D is unclear. Trimming removed 1 base from V and 10 bases from J, with 2 bases in between. Looked up from germline, CDR1 is SGHAT and CDR2 is FQNNGV. This CDR3 region has 10 residues. CDR3 nucleotides: TGTGCCAGCAGCTTAGCCGAGCAGTTCTTC. Its translation is CASSLAEQFF.

The chain has TRBV5-1 and TRBJ2-1; a weak D match, TRBD2 (6 bases). V lost 2 bases, J lost 1 base, and 19 bases lay in between. Germline V gives CDR1 SGHRS, CDR2 YFSETQ. This CDR3 contains 18 residues. DNA for the CDR3: TGCGCCAGCAGCTTTGTGGGGGGACCGGGTGGGTCCTACAATGAGCAGTTCTTC. Residues: CASSFVGGPGGSYNEQFF.

The chain joins TRBV4-1 to TRBJ2-7; no clear D gene. V lost 0 bases, J lost 2 bases, and 8 bases lay in between. This CDR3 contains 14 residues. CDR1 is MGHRA and CDR2 is YSYEKL in the germline V gene. The CDR3 protein is CASSQEGKAYEQYF. CDR3 in DNA: TGCGCCAGCAGCCAAGAGGGGAAAGCCTACGAGCAGTACTTC.

V and J are TRBV7-9 and TRBJ2-3, with D possibly matching TRBD2 (6 bases). The CDR3 consists of 18 residues. CDR1 is SEHNR and CDR2 is FQNEAQ in the germline V gene (reference sequence). V was shortened by 0 bases and J by 0 bases, with 16 bases between the two germline ends. The DNA for the CDR3 is TGTGCCAGCAGCTTAGCGCAGGGACTCGATAAGAGCACAGATACGCAGTATTTT. It is translated as CASSLAQGLDKSTDTQYF.

This chain links TRBV28 with TRBJ2-1; D unclear. The CDR3 spans 13 residues. V shed 6 bases and J shed 3 bases, with 9 bases lying between them. Germline lookup yields CDR1 MDHEN and CDR2 SYDVKM. CDR3 amino acids: CASRRTNYNEQFF. As DNA, the CDR3 is TGTGCCAGCAGACGGACCAACTACAATGAGCAGTTCTTC.